This TCR beta chain emerged from a study of T cells in Graves' hyperthyroidism and ophthalmopathy. Findings and limits, study-wide: A model of 13 V-J pairs discriminated ophthalmopathy from stable hyperthyroidism.

TCR beta CDR3 sequences were amplified from RNA transcripts. HTBI primers were the set used in a first-round RT-PCR of the TCR CDR3. TCRdb recomputed calls from the multiplex PCR reads with MiXCR, one row per CDR3 protein. The table shows about 610,000 distinct CDR3 sequences, with 40% to 55% occurring only once. The CDR3 loop spans 15 amino acids. Trimming took 0 bases from V and 1 from J, leaving 10 bases between them. From germline, CDR1 is MGHRA and CDR2 YSYEKL. This clonotype has ten or more counts. Its target is not known. The specimen sequenced was peripheral blood or thyroid tissue (not recorded which). This TCR was sampled from a woman under 30 with Graves' hyperthyroidism. This chain uses TRBV4-1 with TRBJ2-7, with a possible D match to TRBD2 (6 bases). The CDR3, as DNA: TGCGCCAGCAGCCAAGAGCGGGGCCCTTCCTACGAGCAGTACTTC. Amino acid sequence: CASSQERGPSYEQYF.